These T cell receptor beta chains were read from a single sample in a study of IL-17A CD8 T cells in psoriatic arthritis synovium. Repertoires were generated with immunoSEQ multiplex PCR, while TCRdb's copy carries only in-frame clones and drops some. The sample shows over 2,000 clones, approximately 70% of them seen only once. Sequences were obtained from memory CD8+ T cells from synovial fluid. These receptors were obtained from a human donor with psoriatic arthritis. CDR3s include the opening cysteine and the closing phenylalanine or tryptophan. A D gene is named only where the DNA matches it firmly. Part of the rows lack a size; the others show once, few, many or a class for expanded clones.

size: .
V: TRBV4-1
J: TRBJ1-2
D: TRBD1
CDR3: CASSQATGSRGYTF
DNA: TGCGCCAGCAGCCAGGCGACAGGGTCGCGGGGCTACACCTTC

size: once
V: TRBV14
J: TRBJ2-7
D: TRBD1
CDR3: CASSFGTGYEQYF
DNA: TGTGCCAGCAGCTTCGGGACAGGCTACGAGCAGTACTTC

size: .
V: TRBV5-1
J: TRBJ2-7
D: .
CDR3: CASRRGPTRYEQYF
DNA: TGCGCCAGCCGCAGGGGTCCGACCCGCTACGAGCAGTACTTC

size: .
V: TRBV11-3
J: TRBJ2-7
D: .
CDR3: CASSSERSSYEQYF
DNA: TGTGCCAGCAGTTCCGAGAGGTCCTCCTACGAGCAGTACTTC

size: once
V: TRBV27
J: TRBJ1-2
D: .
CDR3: CASSLYWDGGGGLGGYTF
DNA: TGTGCCAGCAGTTTATATTGGGACGGTGGTGGGGGTTTGGGAGGCTACACCTTC

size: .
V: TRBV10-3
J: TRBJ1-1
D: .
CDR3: CAISDEGREAFF
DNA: TGTGCCATCAGTGATGAGGGACGTGAAGCTTTCTTT

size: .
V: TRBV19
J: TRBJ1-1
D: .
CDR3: CAREATGAFF
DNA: TGTGCCAGGGAAGCCACCGGAGCTTTCTTT

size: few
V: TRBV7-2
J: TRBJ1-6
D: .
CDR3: CASSWTGTPGSPLHF
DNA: TGTGCCAGCAGCTGGACCGGGACACCTGGTTCACCCCTCCACTTT

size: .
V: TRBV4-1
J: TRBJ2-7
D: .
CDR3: CASSQDIVGRGRSYEQYF
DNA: TGCGCCAGCAGCCAAGATATCGTGGGACGGGGACGCTCCTACGAGCAGTACTTC

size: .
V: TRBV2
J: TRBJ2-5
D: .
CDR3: CASSEVGGQETQYF
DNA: TGTGCCAGCAGTGAAGTGGGCGGACAAGAGACCCAGTACTTC

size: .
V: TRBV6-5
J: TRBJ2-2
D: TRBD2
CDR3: CASSFLAGVGTGELFF
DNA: TGTGCCAGCAGTTTCTTAGCGGGGGTGGGCACCGGGGAGCTGTTTTTT

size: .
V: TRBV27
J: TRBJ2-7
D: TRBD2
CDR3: CASSFSSGTYEQYF
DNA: TGTGCCAGCAGTTTTTCTAGCGGCACCTACGAGCAGTACTTC

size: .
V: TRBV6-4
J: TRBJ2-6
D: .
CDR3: CASSDSSSSGANVLTF
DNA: TGTGCCAGCAGTGACTCGAGTAGCTCTGGGGCCAACGTCCTGACTTTC

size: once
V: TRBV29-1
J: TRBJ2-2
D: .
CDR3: CSVGQNTGELFF
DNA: TGCAGCGTCGGACAGAACACCGGGGAGCTGTTTTTT

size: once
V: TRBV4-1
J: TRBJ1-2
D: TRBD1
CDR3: CASSQDRGLNYGYTF
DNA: TGCGCCAGCAGCCAAGACAGGGGGCTTAACTATGGCTACACCTTC

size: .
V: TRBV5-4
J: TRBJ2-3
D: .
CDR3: CASSGRGDTQYF
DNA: TGTGCCAGCAGCGGACGGGGTGATACGCAGTATTTT

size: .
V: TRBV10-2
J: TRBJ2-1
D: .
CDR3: CASSPTSFHEQFF
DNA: TGCGCCAGCAGCCCGACTAGTTTCCATGAGCAGTTCTTC

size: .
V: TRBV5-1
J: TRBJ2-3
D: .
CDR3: CASSFTGAMLSTDTQYF
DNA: TGCGCCAGCAGCTTCACGGGGGCCATGCTAAGCACAGATACGCAGTATTTT

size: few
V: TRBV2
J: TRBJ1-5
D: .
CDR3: CASSEARVGNQPQHF
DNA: TGTGCCAGCAGTGAAGCCCGGGTCGGCAATCAGCCCCAGCATTTT

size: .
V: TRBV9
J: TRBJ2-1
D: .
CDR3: CASSVLQSSYNEQFF
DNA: TGTGCCAGCAGCGTTTTACAGAGCTCCTACAATGAGCAGTTCTTC

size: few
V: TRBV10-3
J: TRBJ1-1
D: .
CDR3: CAIEMNTEAFF
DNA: TGTGCAATTGAGATGAACACTGAAGCTTTCTTT

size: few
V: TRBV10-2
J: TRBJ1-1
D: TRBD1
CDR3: CASSDSGQTEAFF
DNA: TGCGCCAGCAGTGACTCGGGACAGACTGAAGCTTTCTTT

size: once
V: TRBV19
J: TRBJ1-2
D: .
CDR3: CASSIDSHDGYTF
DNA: TGTGCCAGTAGTATCGACTCTCACGACGGCTACACCTTC

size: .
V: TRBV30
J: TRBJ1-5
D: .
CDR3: CAWSSLNNQPQHF
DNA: TGTGCCTGGAGCTCACTCAACAATCAGCCCCAGCATTTT

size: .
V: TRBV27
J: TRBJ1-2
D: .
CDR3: CASSLNPLYGYTF
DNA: TGTGCCAGCAGTTTAAACCCCTTATATGGCTACACCTTC

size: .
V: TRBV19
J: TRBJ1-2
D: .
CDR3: CASSILGGVGYTF
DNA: TGTGCCAGTAGTATTCTCGGGGGGGTAGGCTACACCTTC

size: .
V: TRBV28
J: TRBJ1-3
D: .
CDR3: CASRPAGVVISGNTIYF
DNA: TGTGCCAGCCGACCCGCCGGGGTGGTCATATCAGGAAACACCATATATTTT

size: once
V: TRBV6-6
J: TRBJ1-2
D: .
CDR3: CASFPLGSVFNYGYTF
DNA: TGTGCCAGCTTCCCGTTGGGTTCCGTGTTTAACTATGGCTACACCTTC

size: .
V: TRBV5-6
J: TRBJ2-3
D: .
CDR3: CASSSRELAGDTQYF
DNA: TGTGCCAGCAGCTCTCGGGAGCTCGCGGGGGATACGCAGTATTTT

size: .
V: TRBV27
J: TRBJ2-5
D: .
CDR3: CASSSTETQETQYF
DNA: TGTGCCAGCAGTTCGACAGAAACTCAAGAGACCCAGTACTTC

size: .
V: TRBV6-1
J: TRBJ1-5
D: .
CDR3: CASRIQRDQPQHF
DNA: TGTGCCAGCAGGATTCAGAGGGATCAGCCCCAGCATTTT

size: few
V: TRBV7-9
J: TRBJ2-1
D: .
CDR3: CASSLVGYNEQFF
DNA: TGTGCCAGCAGCTTAGTTGGTTACAATGAGCAGTTCTTC

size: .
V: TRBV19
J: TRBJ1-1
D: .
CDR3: CASSIGGTGSTEAFF
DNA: TGTGCCAGTAGTATAGGGGGCACGGGGAGTACTGAAGCTTTCTTT

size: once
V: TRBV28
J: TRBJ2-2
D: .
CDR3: CASRSPGAGELFF
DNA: TGTGCCAGCAGGAGCCCGGGGGCCGGGGAGCTGTTTTTT

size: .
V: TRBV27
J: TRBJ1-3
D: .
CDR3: CASSPGRSSGNTIYF
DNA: TGTGCCAGCAGTCCAGGCAGAAGCTCTGGAAACACCATATATTTT

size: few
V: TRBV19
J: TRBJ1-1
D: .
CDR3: CASSPGGREAFF
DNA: TGTGCCAGTAGTCCGGGGGGTCGAGAAGCTTTCTTT

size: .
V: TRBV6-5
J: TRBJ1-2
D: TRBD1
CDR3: CASFGTALYGYTF
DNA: TGTGCCAGCTTCGGGACAGCCCTCTATGGCTACACCTTC

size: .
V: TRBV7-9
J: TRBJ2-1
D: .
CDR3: CASSLVVSYNEQFF
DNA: TGTGCCAGCAGCTTAGTCGTCTCCTACAATGAGCAGTTCTTC

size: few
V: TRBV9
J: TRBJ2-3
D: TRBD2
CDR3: CASSVAAGAGGKGYTQYF
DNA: TGTGCCAGCAGCGTAGCGGCGGGAGCGGGGGGGAAGGGGTATACGCAGTATTTT

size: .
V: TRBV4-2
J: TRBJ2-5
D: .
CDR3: CASSQLTANSETQYF
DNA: TGTGCCAGCAGCCAACTGACAGCCAACTCGGAGACCCAGTACTTC

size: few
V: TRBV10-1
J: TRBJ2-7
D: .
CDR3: CASSDSGPYEQYF
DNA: TGCGCCAGCAGTGACAGCGGACCCTACGAGCAGTACTTC

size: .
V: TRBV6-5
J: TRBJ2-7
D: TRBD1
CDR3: CASSYSYRGEQYF
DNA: TGTGCCAGCAGTTACTCGTACAGGGGCGAGCAGTACTTC

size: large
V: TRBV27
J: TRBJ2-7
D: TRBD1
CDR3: CASSLTTGDTYEQYF
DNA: TGTGCCAGCAGTTTGACGACAGGGGATACCTACGAGCAGTACTTC

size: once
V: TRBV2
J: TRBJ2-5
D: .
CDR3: CASSEPTNQETQYF
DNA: TGTGCCAGCAGTGAACCGACTAACCAAGAGACCCAGTACTTC

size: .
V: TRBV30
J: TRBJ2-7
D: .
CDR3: CAWRGRGWEQYF
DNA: TGTGCCTGGAGAGGAAGGGGTTGGGAGCAGTACTTC

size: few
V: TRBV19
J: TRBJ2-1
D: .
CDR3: CASSPQRDEQFF
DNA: TGTGCCAGTAGTCCCCAGCGGGATGAGCAGTTCTTC

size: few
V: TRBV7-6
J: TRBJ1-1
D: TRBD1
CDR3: CASSEGTGGTNTEAFF
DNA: TGTGCCAGCAGCGAAGGGACAGGGGGCACGAACACTGAAGCTTTCTTT

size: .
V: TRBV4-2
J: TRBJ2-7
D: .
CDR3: CASSQEETGSYEQYF
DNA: TGTGCCAGCAGCCAAGAAGAGACGGGCTCCTACGAGCAGTACTTC

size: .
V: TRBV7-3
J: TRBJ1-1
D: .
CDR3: CASSHLGDPEAFF
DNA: TGTGCCAGCAGTCACCTGGGGGATCCTGAAGCTTTCTTT

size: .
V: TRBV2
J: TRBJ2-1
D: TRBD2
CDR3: CASRPSGGRDEQFF
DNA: TGTGCCAGCAGACCTAGCGGGGGGAGGGATGAGCAGTTCTTC

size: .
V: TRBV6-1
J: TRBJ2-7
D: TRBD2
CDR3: CASSDREVSYEQYF
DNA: TGTGCCAGCAGCGACCGGGAGGTCTCCTACGAGCAGTACTTC

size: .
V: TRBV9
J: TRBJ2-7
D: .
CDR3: CASSLEVGGFSEQYF
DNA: TGTGCCAGCAGCCTCGAAGTCGGGGGTTTTTCCGAGCAGTACTTC